The 20 T cell receptor beta chains listed next were all sequenced from one sample in a study of graft-versus-host responses after intestinal transplantation. Libraries were prepared by immunoSEQ multiplex PCR; TCRdb keeps only in-frame clonotypes and omits some of them. The sample lists about 90,000 clones; about 94% were seen once. Their antigen targets remain unknown. This specimen was unstimulated CD4+ T cells sorted from spleen or lymph node cells, taken before transplant. The receptors originated from a human donor who was the organ donor for an intestinal transplant.

The DNA for the CDR3 is TGTGCCAGCAGTCGCCCGGGACTAGCAGTAGATACGCAGTATTTT. Translated: CASSRPGLAVDTQYF. The chain uses TRBV28 and TRBJ2-3; 9 bases line up with TRBD2. Germline CDR1 and CDR2: MDHEN and SYDVKM. J lost 5 bases, V lost 5 bases, and 8 bases had no gene match. This CDR3 region has 15 residues.

This chain connects TRBV5-4 to TRBJ1-2, with unresolved D. Trimming removed 2 bases at V and 0 bases at J, with 5 bases between. CDR1 and CDR2 (germline): SGHNT, YYREEE (reference sequence). The CDR3 spans 13 residues. The CDR3 bases are TGTGCCAGCAGCTTTACAGCTAACTATGGCTACACCTTC. This codes for CASSFTANYGYTF.

The gene calls are TRBV6-5 and TRBJ2-3, with TRBD2 matching over 8 bases. V was pared by 6 bases and J by 7 bases, with 9 bases of the junction left unmatched. Germline assignment: CDR1 MNHEY and CDR2 SVGAGI. The length of the CDR3 is 14 residues. The CDR3, as DNA: TGTGCCAGCAGGGCGACTAGCGAAGCAAATACGCAGTATTTT. Residues: CASRATSEANTQYF.

The CDR3 region is CASGQGNTIYF. As DNA, the CDR3 is TGTGCCAGCGGACAGGGAAACACCATATATTTT. The chain combines TRBV6-5 with TRBJ1-3; TRBD1 might be the D (6 bases). The CDR3 length is 11 residues. Germline loops: CDR1 MNHEY, CDR2 SVGAGI. V lost 8 bases and J 4 bases, leaving 6 bases between the germline ends.

V usage is TRBV11-3 and J usage is TRBJ1-4; TRBD1 might be the D (5 bases). Per the germline V gene, CDR1 is SGHNT and CDR2 is YENEEA. The V end was cut by 4 bases, the J end by 5 bases, with 11 bases between. The CDR3 is 14 residues long. The CDR3 sequence: CASSSETENEKLFF. CDR3 nucleotide sequence: TGTGCCAGCAGCTCAGAGACAGAGAATGAAAAACTGTTTTTT. Using reference TRBV11-3 and TRBJ1-4 for the parts outside the CDR3, the full variable domain is EAGVVQSPRYKIIEKKQPVAFWCNPISGHNTLYWYLQNLGQGPELLIRYENEEAVDDSQLPKDRFSAERLKGVDSTLKIQPAELGDSAVYLCASSSETENEKLFFGSGTQLSVL.

The chain couples TRBV4-2 to TRBJ2-1; 10 positions agree with TRBD1. Germline lookup yields CDR1 LGHNA and CDR2 YNFKEQ. The CDR3 is 19 amino acids. V shed 2 bases and J 5 bases; nucleotides not matched to a gene: 15. The CDR3 loop is CASSQTTPAWDRGHNEQFF. The CDR3 DNA is TGTGCCAGCAGCCAAACAACCCCCGCCTGGGACAGGGGTCACAATGAGCAGTTCTTC.

For this clone: Distinct nucleotide sequences in the sample also encode this CDR3. The chain employs TRBV30 and TRBJ1-4; D is unclear. The CDR3 sequence is 14 residues long. In germline, CDR1 is GTSNPN, CDR2 SVGIG (reference sequence). Trimming removed 0 bases at V and 8 bases at J, with 13 bases between. The CDR3 spells CAWSVLGPTEKLFF. The CDR3 nucleotides are TGTGCCTGGAGTGTACTAGGACCCACCGAAAAACTGTTTTTT.

This clone was found once. This chain links TRBV18 with TRBJ1-4, with unresolved D. Per germline, CDR1 KGHSH and CDR2 LQKENI. V lost 0 bases to trimming and J lost 0 bases, with 5 bases between them. This CDR3 spans 15 amino acids. CDR3 protein: CASSPPGATNEKLFF. The CDR3 nucleotides are TGTGCCAGCTCACCACCGGGTGCAACTAATGAAAAACTGTTTTTT.

This chain joins TRBV7-2 and TRBJ2-5, with TRBD2 as a possible D gene (6 bases). The CDR3 has 14 residues. Looked up from germline, CDR1 is SGHTA and CDR2 is FQGNSA. The germline V and J ends were trimmed by 4 bases and 1 base, with 10 bases remaining between them. The chain's CDR3 is CASSWVGGQETQYF. CDR3 DNA sequence: TGTGCCAGCAGCTGGGTGGGGGGCCAAGAGACCCAGTACTTC.

The genes are TRBV5-1 and TRBJ1-4; possibly TRBD1 for D (5 bases). Germline V gene data show CDR1 as SGHRS and CDR2 as YFSETQ. The length of the CDR3 is 14 residues. Trimming left V 3 bases short and J 6 bases short, with 12 bases between. CDR3 amino acids: CASSWGYADEKLFF. Here the CDR3 DNA reads TGCGCCAGCAGCTGGGGGTATGCAGATGAAAAACTGTTTTTT.

This sequence joins TRBV30 and TRBJ1-1; D remains unclear. The CDR3 runs to 14 residues. Germline values: CDR1 GTSNPN, CDR2 SVGIG (reference sequence). V lost 0 bases, J lost 0 bases, and 8 bases lay in between. CDR3: CAWSVGVMNTEAFF. CDR3 bases: TGTGCCTGGAGTGTAGGTGTTATGAACACTGAAGCTTTCTTT. Full variable domain (missing parts from reference TRBV30 and TRBJ1-1): SQTIHQWPATLVQPVGSPLSLECTVEGTSNPNLYWYRQAAGRGLQLLFYSVGIGQISSEVPQNLSASRPQDRQFILSSKKLLLSDSGFYLCAWSVGVMNTEAFFGQGTRLTVV.

In nucleotides, the CDR3 is TGTGCCAGCAGCTTAGATTCCTCCCGAACCTACGAGCAGTACTTC. Translating gives CASSLDSSRTYEQYF. The V gene is TRBV11-3, the J gene TRBJ2-7; the D is unclear. Per germline, CDR1 SGHNT and CDR2 YENEEA. Trimming removed 0 bases at V and 2 bases at J, with 11 bases between. CDR3 length: 15 amino acids.

The V and J genes are TRBV10-3 and TRBJ1-1; the D gene is possibly TRBD1 (6 bases). In germline, CDR1 is ENHRY, CDR2 SYGVKD. Trimming shortened V by 0 bases and J by 0 bases, and 17 bases separated the two germline ends. The CDR3 sequence is 18 residues long. In nucleotides, the CDR3 is TGTGCCATCAGTGAGTCGGGGGGCTCGCGGCCCATGAACACTGAAGCTTTCTTT. Translated: CAISESGGSRPMNTEAFF.

This clone was detected once. The gene calls are TRBV5-1 and TRBJ1-6, with TRBD1 as a possible D gene (5 bases). Trimming took off 0 bases at V and 6 bases at J, with 25 bases between the two ends. The CDR3 is 20 residues long. Germline CDR1 reads SGHRS; CDR2 reads YFSETQ. The CDR3 nucleotides read TGCGCCAGCAGCTTGGCTCTGGGGTCCGGGACGATCGGAGCTAATTCACCCCTCCACTTT. Its translation: CASSLALGSGTIGANSPLHF.

In DNA, the CDR3 is TGCGCCAGCAGCCCGAGCCCAGACAGGGTGTCCGGGGAGCTGTTTTTT. The encoded protein is CASSPSPDRVSGELFF. This sequence joins TRBV5-1 and TRBJ2-2; 7 bases line up with TRBD1. The CDR3 contains 16 residues. Trimming removed 4 bases from V and 6 bases from J; junction bases left unmatched: 12. Germline CDR1 is SGHRS and CDR2 is YFSETQ.

V usage is TRBV7-2 and J usage is TRBJ1-5, with D possibly matching TRBD1 (5 bases). This CDR3 is built from 16 residues. Germline V gene sequence: CDR1 SGHTA, CDR2 FQGNSA. Trimming pared 5 bases from V and 4 bases from J, leaving 18 bases between. The chain's CDR3 is CASSQQGELVNQPQHF. Written as DNA, the CDR3 is TGTGCCAGCAGCCAACAAGGGGAACTGGTGAATCAGCCCCAGCATTTT.

This chain connects TRBV6-5 to TRBJ1-4; 9 nucleotides agree with TRBD1. The CDR3 runs 15 residues. The V and J ends lost 5 bases and 5 bases, in that order; junction bases with no gene match: 6. From germline, CDR1 is MNHEY and CDR2 SVGAGI. The CDR3 loop reads CASSRPGQGNEKLFF. CDR3 nucleotide sequence: TGTGCCAGCAGTCGGCCAGGACAGGGGAATGAAAAACTGTTTTTT.

This chain links TRBV29-1 with TRBJ1-5; a possible D gene is TRBD1 (6 bases). This CDR3 is built from 12 residues. The germline V gene encodes CDR1 SQVTM and CDR2 ANQGSEA. Between the trimmed V and J ends, which lost 6 bases and 2 bases, there was a span of 8 bases. CDR3 amino acids: CSVRQGNQPQHF. In nucleotides, the CDR3 is TGCAGCGTGAGACAGGGCAATCAGCCCCAGCATTTT. The complete variable domain, with remaining parts taken from reference TRBV29-1 and TRBJ1-5, reads SAVISQKPSRDICQRGTSLTIQCQVDSQVTMMFWYRQQPGQSLTLIATANQGSEATYESGFVIDKFPISRPNLTFSTLTVSNMSPEDSSIYLCSVRQGNQPQHFGDGTRLSIL.

The rearrangement joins TRBV10-3 to TRBJ1-2, with D possibly matching TRBD1 (5 bases). V gave up 6 bases and J gave up 6 bases, with 14 bases separating them. Germline loops: CDR1 ENHRY, CDR2 SYGVKD. CDR3 length: 13 residues. CDR3 region: CAISAAGFDGYTF. In DNA, the CDR3 is TGTGCCATCAGCGCAGCAGGGTTCGATGGCTACACCTTC.

The chain has TRBV19 and TRBJ2-1; D remains unclear. This CDR3 has 16 residues. The V and J ends lost 0 bases and 3 bases respectively, with 12 bases between them. In germline, CDR1 is LNHDA, CDR2 SQIVND (reference sequence). CDR3 in DNA: TGTGCCAGTAGTATAGATTCCCTAGGTAACTACAATGAGCAGTTCTTC. As protein: CASSIDSLGNYNEQFF.